Shown below are 2 T cell receptor beta chains from a single sample sequenced in a study of blood T cell repertoires in COVID-19. Generated by immunoSEQ multiplex PCR, the TCRdb table keeps only in-frame clones and is missing some. The data hold more than 85,000 clones, with roughly nine tenths observed a single time. The sequencing sample was made of peripheral blood. These receptors originate from a man between 60 and 75 years old with acute or convalescent COVID-19.

This chain joins TRBV2 and TRBJ2-5; 12 bases align to TRBD2. Germline CDR1 is SNHLY and CDR2 is FYNNEI. The CDR3 has 17 residues. V dropped 3 bases and J dropped 0; count of bases not matched to a gene: 5. The CDR3 coding sequence is TGTGCCAGCAGTGAGCCAGGACTAGCGGGATACCAAGAGACCCAGTACTTC. Translating it yields CASSEPGLAGYQETQYF.

The chain carries TRBV19 and TRBJ1-1, with 11 bases matching TRBD1. Germline CDR1 reads LNHDA; CDR2 reads SQIVND (reference sequence). V was clipped by 5 bases and J by 5 bases; unmatched bases: 7. The CDR3 consists of 15 residues. The CDR3 DNA is TGTGCCAGTAGTCCTAGGACAGGGGGCGGGACTGAAGCTTTCTTT. Encoded protein: CASSPRTGGGTEAFF. Full variable domain (rest looked up from reference TRBV19 and TRBJ1-1): DGGITQSPKYLFRKEGQNVTLSCEQNLNHDAMYWYRQDPGQGLRLIYYSQIVNDFQKGDIAEGYSVSREKKESFPLTVTSAQKNPTAFYLCASSPRTGGGTEAFFGQGTRLTVV.